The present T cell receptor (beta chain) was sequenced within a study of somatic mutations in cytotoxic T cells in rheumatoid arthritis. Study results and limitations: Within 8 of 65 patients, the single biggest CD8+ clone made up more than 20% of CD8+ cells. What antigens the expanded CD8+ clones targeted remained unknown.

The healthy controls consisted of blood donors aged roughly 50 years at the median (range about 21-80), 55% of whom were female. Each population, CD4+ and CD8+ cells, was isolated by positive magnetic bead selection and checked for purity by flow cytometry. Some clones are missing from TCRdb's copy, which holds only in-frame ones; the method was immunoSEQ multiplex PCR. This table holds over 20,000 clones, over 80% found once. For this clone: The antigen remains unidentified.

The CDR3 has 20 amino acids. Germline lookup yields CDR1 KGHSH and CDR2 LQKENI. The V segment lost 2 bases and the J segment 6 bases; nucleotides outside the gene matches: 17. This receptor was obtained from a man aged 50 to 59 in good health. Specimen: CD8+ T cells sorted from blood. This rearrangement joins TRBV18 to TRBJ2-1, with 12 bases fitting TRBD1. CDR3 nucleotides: TGTGCCAGCTCACCAACCGGGACAGGGGGCTTTAGCGGGAGGAGCAATGAGCAGTTCTTC. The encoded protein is CASSPTGTGGFSGRSNEQFF.